The 18 T cell receptor beta chains below all came from one sample that was sequenced in a study of T cell responses to AZD1222 COVID-19 vaccine. Clones were sequenced by immunoSEQ multiplex PCR, and TCRdb holds only the in-frame ones, with some missing. This sample yields about 93,000 clones, of which 85% to 90% are seen a single time; about 2.5% belongs to the top ten. The specimen was peripheral blood, collected 28 days after the second AZD1222 dose. These receptor sequences come from an adult who received the AZD1222 COVID-19 vaccine.

This clone was seen just once. This rearrangement joins TRBV20-1 to TRBJ1-6; 7 bases map to TRBD1. Per the germline V gene, CDR1 is DFQATT and CDR2 is SNEGSKA (reference sequence). CDR3 size: 11 residues. V trimming: 4 bases; J trimming: 16 bases; junction bases outside the gene matches: 7. The chain's CDR3 is CSAITGVNLHF. The CDR3 nucleotides read TGCAGTGCTATTACAGGGGTAAATCTCCACTTT.

The CDR3 DNA reads TGTGCCAGCAGCCTGAGGACTAGCGGGGTCCCAGATACGCAGTATTTT. Its protein product is CASSLRTSGVPDTQYF. J is TRBJ2-3 and V is TRBV7-8; 12 bases are shared with TRBD2. The ends lost 5 bases at V and 4 bases at J; junction bases unmatched: 7. Germline V CDR1 and CDR2: SGHVS, FQNEAQ. This CDR3 contains 16 residues.

This chain links TRBV6-5 with TRBJ1-3, with D unresolved. CDR3 size: 13 residues. Trimming stripped 0 bases from V and 2 bases from J, with 2 bases between. Germline V gene lookup returns CDR1 MNHEY and CDR2 SVGAGI. The CDR3 DNA reads TGTGCCAGCAGTTACTCGACTGGAAACACCATATATTTT. Translating gives CASSYSTGNTIYF.

The chain recombines TRBV11-2 with TRBJ2-1, with 9 bases lining up with TRBD1. Germline V gene lookup returns CDR1 SGHAT and CDR2 FQNNGV. The CDR3 is made up of 17 amino acids. Trimming removed 2 bases from V and 2 bases from J; junction bases left unmatched: 7. In nucleotides, the CDR3 is TGTGCCAGCAGCTTAAGGGGGCGGGACAGGGCCTACAATGAGCAGTTCTTC. It yields the protein CASSLRGRDRAYNEQFF.

This clone has a handful of counts. The chain employs TRBV5-1 and TRBJ2-3; D may be TRBD2 (6 bases). CDR1 SGHRS and CDR2 YFSETQ come from the germline V gene. The CDR3 length is 14 residues. Trimming pared 4 bases from V and 6 bases from J, leaving 15 bases between. The CDR3 here is CASSPIGGSDTQYF. The CDR3 DNA reads TGCGCCAGCAGCCCGATCGGGGGTTCGGATACGCAGTATTTT.

V and J are TRBV7-2 and TRBJ2-7; D remains unclear. CDR3 length: 16 amino acids. The germline V and J ends were trimmed by 1 base and 2 bases, with 15 bases remaining between them. Germline CDR1 reads SGHTA; CDR2 reads FQGNSA. The CDR3 region is CASSLVGGQTAYEQYF. In nucleotides, the CDR3 is TGTGCCAGCAGCTTAGTTGGCGGTCAGACGGCCTACGAGCAGTACTTC.

J is TRBJ2-7 and V is TRBV5-1; 14 bases line up with TRBD2. CDR3 length: 15 residues. Looked up from germline, CDR1 is SGHRS and CDR2 is YFSETQ. The J segment lost 6 bases and the V segment lost 5 bases, leaving 7 bases of the junction unmatched. CDR3 protein: CASRLGLAGVGEQYF. The CDR3 region has the DNA TGCGCCAGCAGGCTGGGACTAGCGGGAGTGGGCGAGCAGTACTTC.

This clone was seen a handful of times. This rearrangement joins TRBV7-2 to TRBJ1-1; D may be TRBD1 (6 bases). This CDR3 has 16 residues. Trimming shortened V by 1 base and J by 5 bases, and 17 bases separated the two germline ends. Germline assignment: CDR1 SGHTA and CDR2 FQGNSA. CDR3 in amino acids: CASSLGGGGLGTEAFF. The CDR3 coding sequence is TGTGCCAGCAGCTTAGGCGGCGGGGGGCTGGGGACTGAAGCTTTCTTT.

The chain links TRBV7-2 to TRBJ1-6, with 8 positions matching TRBD1. The ends lost 5 bases at V and 13 bases at J; junction bases unmatched: 7. The CDR3 has 13 amino acids. Germline assignment: CDR1 SGHTA and CDR2 FQGNSA. The CDR3 sequence is CASSLENRGPLHF. DNA of the CDR3: TGTGCCAGCAGCCTTGAGAACAGGGGGCCCCTCCACTTT.

Only one count was recorded for this clone. The chain carries TRBV19 and TRBJ1-1, with TRBD1 matching over 7 bases. Germline lookup yields CDR1 LNHDA and CDR2 SQIVND (reference sequence). The CDR3 extends over 12 amino acids. The ends lost 4 bases at V and 6 bases at J; junction bases unmatched: 2. CDR3 DNA: TGTGCCAGTAGTACGGGGACAGCTGAAGCTTTCTTT. It specifies CASSTGTAEAFF.

The rearrangement joins TRBV5-1 to TRBJ1-2, with a possible D match to TRBD1 (5 bases). Germline values: CDR1 SGHRS, CDR2 YFSETQ. CDR3 length: 14 amino acids. The germline V and J ends were trimmed by 2 bases and 0 bases, with 8 bases remaining between them. In nucleotides, the CDR3 is TGCGCCAGCAGCTTAGCAGGGTCTAACTATGGCTACACCTTC. It encodes CASSLAGSNYGYTF.

CDR3 in DNA: TGTGCCATCAGTGGAGCGGTGAGGGACACTGAAGCTTTCTTT. This encodes CAISGAVRDTEAFF. This chain connects TRBV10-3 to TRBJ1-1; D uncertain. The CDR3 is 14 amino acids. V was clipped by 4 bases and J by 3 bases, with 12 bases between them. Germline-derived CDR1 and CDR2 are ENHRY and SYGVKD.

V gene TRBV5-1 combines with J gene TRBJ1-5; no firm D call. V was trimmed by 0 bases and J by 0 bases, leaving 7 bases between them. Germline V gene lookup returns CDR1 SGHRS and CDR2 YFSETQ. This CDR3 has 15 amino acids. The chain's CDR3 is CASSLALGSNQPQHF. CDR3 nucleotide sequence: TGCGCCAGCAGCTTGGCCTTGGGTAGCAATCAGCCCCAGCATTTT.

The CDR3 bases are TGTGCCATCAGCGAAGGACAGGGGGCGAATGGCTACACCTTC. Its protein is CAISEGQGANGYTF. This chain joins TRBV10-3 and TRBJ1-2, with TRBD1 identical over 11 bases. Germline CDR1 ENHRY, CDR2 SYGVKD. V lost 6 bases, J lost 6 bases, and 6 bases stayed unmatched. The CDR3 sequence is 14 residues long.

The count of this clone is one. V and J are TRBV11-2 and TRBJ1-2; 9 positions agree with TRBD1. Germline lookup yields CDR1 SGHAT and CDR2 FQNNGV. V shed 1 base and J 6 bases; nucleotides not matched to a gene: 3. This CDR3 region has 14 residues. The CDR3 sequence: CASSLGQGVHGYTF. DNA for the CDR3: TGTGCCAGCAGCTTAGGACAGGGGGTCCATGGCTACACCTTC.

The chain links TRBV20-1 to TRBJ2-5; no reliable D call. Germline-derived CDR1 and CDR2 are DFQATT and SNEGSKA (reference sequence). V dropped 5 bases and J dropped 1 base, with 5 bases sitting between them. This CDR3 is built from 11 residues. The CDR3 loop is CSAYVQETQYF. In DNA form, the CDR3 reads TGCAGTGCTTATGTCCAAGAGACCCAGTACTTC.

The count of this clone is one. The chain carries TRBV5-1 and TRBJ1-4; a possible D gene is TRBD1 (5 bases). The CDR3 runs 14 residues. V was clipped by 1 base and J by 8 bases, with 12 bases between them. The germline CDR1 and CDR2 sequences are SGHRS and YFSETQ. The CDR3 sequence is CASSLRDLREKLFF. The CDR3 nucleotides are TGCGCCAGCAGCTTGAGGGACCTGCGAGAAAAACTGTTTTTT.

The V call is TRBV4-2, the J call TRBJ2-3; perhaps TRBD2 as D (5 bases). This CDR3 has 14 residues. CDR1 LGHNA and CDR2 YNFKEQ come from the germline V gene. V shed 0 bases and J shed 4 bases, with 8 bases lying between them. The CDR3 DNA reads TGTGCCAGCAGCCAAGATCGAGGGTCAGATACGCAGTATTTT. Its protein product is CASSQDRGSDTQYF.